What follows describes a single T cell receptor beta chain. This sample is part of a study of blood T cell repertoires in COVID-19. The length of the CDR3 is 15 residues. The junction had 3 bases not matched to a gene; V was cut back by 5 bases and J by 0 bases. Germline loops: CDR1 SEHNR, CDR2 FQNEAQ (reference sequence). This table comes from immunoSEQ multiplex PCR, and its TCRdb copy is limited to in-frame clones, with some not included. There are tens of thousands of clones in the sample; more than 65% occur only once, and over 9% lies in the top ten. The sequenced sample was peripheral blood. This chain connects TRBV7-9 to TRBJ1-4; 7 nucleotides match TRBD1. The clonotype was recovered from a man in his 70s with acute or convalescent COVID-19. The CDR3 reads CASSRGTATNEKLFF. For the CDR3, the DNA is TGTGCCAGCAGCCGGGGGACAGCAACTAATGAAAAACTGTTTTTT.